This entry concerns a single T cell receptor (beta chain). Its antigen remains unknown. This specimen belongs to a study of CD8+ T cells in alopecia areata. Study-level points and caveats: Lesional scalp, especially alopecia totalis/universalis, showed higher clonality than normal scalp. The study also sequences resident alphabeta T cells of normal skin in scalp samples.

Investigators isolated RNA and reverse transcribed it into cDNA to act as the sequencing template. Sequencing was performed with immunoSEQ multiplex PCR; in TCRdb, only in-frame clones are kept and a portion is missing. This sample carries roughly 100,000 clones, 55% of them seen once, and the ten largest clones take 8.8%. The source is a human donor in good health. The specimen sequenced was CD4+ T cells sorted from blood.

The CDR3 nucleotides read TGTGCCTGGAACAGGGGTCTCACAGATACGCAGTATTTT. This codes for CAWNRGLTDTQYF. This chain connects TRBV30 to TRBJ2-3, with 7 bases fitting TRBD1. Per germline, CDR1 GTSNPN and CDR2 SVGIG (reference sequence). Trimming at V came to 4 bases and at J to 2 bases, leaving 3 bases not matched to a gene. The CDR3 length is 13 residues. Full variable domain (rest looked up from reference TRBV30 and TRBJ2-3): SQTIHQWPATLVQPVGSPLSLECTVEGTSNPNLYWYRQAAGRGLQLLFYSVGIGQISSEVPQNLSASRPQDRQFILSSKKLLLSDSGFYLCAWNRGLTDTQYFGPGTRLTVL.